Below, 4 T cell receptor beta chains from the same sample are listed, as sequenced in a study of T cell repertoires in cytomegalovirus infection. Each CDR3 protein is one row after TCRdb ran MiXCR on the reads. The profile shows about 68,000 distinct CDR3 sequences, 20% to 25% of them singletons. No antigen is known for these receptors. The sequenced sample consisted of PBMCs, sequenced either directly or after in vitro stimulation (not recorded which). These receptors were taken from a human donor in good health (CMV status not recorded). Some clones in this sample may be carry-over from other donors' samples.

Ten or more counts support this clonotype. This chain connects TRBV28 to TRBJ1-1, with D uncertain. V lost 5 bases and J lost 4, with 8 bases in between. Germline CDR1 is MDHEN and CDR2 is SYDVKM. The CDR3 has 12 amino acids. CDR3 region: CASSLSPTEAFF. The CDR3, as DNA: TGTGCCAGCAGTCTATCCCCCACTGAAGCTTTCTTT. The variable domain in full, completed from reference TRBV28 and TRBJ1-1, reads DVKVTQSSRYLVKRTGEKVFLECVQDMDHENMFWYRQDPGLGLRLIYFSYDVKMKEKGDIPEGYSVSREKKERFSLILESASTNQTSMYLCASSLSPTEAFFGQGTRLTVV.

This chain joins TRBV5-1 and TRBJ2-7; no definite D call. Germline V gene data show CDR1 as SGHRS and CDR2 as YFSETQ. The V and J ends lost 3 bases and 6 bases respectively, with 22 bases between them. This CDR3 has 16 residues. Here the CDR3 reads CASSSASPPLSIEQYF. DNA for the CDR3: TGCGCCAGCAGCTCGGCCAGCCCCCCACTTTCGATCGAGCAGTACTTC.

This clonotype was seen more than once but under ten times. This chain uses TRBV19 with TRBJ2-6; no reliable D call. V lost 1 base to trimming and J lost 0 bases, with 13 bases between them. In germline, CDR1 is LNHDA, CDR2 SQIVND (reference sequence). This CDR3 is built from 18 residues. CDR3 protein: CASSIVAGFGSGANVLTF. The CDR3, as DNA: TGTGCCAGTAGTATAGTTGCCGGGTTCGGCTCTGGGGCCAACGTCCTGACTTTC.

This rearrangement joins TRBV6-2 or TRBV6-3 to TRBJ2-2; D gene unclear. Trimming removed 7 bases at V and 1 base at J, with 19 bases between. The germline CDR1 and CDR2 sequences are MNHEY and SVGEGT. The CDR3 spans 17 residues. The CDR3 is CASTKVSQHWNTGELFF. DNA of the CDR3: TGTGCCAGCACGAAAGTGTCCCAACATTGGAACACCGGGGAGCTGTTTTTT.